What follows is one T cell receptor (beta chain) and its context. The sample is drawn from a study of blood T cells in healthy people across ages. The CDR3 loop spans 14 amino acids. V was clipped by 5 bases and J by 4 bases, with 16 bases between them. Germline V gene sequence: CDR1 DFQATT, CDR2 SNEGSKA (reference sequence). Using a J-beta primer mix together with a sample-barcoded 5' primer, a second PCR was run for 7 to 11 cycles. MiXCR was run by TCRdb on the 5' RACE reads, yielding one entry per CDR3 protein. This sample carries about 1,400,000 distinct CDR3 sequences, 35% to 45% of them seen once, and the ten largest clones take around 8%.

The genes are TRBV20-1 and TRBJ2-3; D is possibly TRBD1 or TRBD2 (5 bases each). What was sequenced was blood. This sequence was found in a woman aged 18-29 years in good health. In DNA, the CDR3 is TGCAGTGCTCGGGGACCTCAGGGCCCAGATACGCAGTATTTT. Its protein is CSARGPQGPDTQYF.